Shown below are 19 T cell receptor beta chains from a single sample sequenced in a study of cytomegalovirus exposure and HLA in healthy donors. PCR amplification relied on 60 Vbeta primers (plus 13 Jbeta primers). Data came from immunoSEQ multiplex PCR; TCRdb stores just in-frame clones and leaves some out. Here the sample table reports 55,000 to 75,000 clones. The sequenced material came from PBMCs. Receptors were obtained from a male donor in good health and CMV-seronegative.

The chain links TRBV11-2 to TRBJ2-5; 8 bases match TRBD2. The germline CDR1 and CDR2 sequences are SGHAT and FQNNGV. With V trimmed by 5 bases and J by 10 bases, 3 bases remained unmatched. The CDR3 sequence is 11 residues long. CDR3 amino acids: CASSGRGDQYF. The CDR3 DNA sequence: TGTGCCAGCAGCGGGCGGGGGGACCAGTACTTC.

The gene calls are TRBV10-3 and TRBJ2-3, with 12 nucleotides matching TRBD2. The germline gives CDR1 ENHRY, CDR2 SYGVKD. The V gene end was trimmed by 8 bases and the J gene end by 5 bases; junction bases not matched to a gene: 8. This CDR3 is built from 15 residues. CDR3 loop: CAIGEQTSGGDTQYF. CDR3 coding DNA: TGTGCCATCGGGGAACAGACTAGCGGGGGAGATACGCAGTATTTT.

The J gene is TRBJ1-3, the V gene TRBV7-2, with 7 bases lining up with TRBD1. V trimming: 10 bases; J trimming: 4 bases; junction bases outside the gene matches: 7. CDR1 and CDR2 (germline): SGHTA, FQGNSA. This CDR3 contains 13 residues. DNA for the CDR3: TGTGCCACCCAGGGGGAGCGGGGAAACACCATATATTTT. Translating it yields CATQGERGNTIYF.

For the CDR3, the DNA is TGTGCCAGCAGCCCCGGACTTCAGGGGAAATCCTACGAGCAGTACTTC. The encoded protein is CASSPGLQGKSYEQYF. The chain links TRBV9 to TRBJ2-7, with D possibly TRBD1 on 6 matching bases. Germline V gene data show CDR1 as SGDLS and CDR2 as YYNGEE. CDR3 length equals 16 residues. The V gene lost 4 bases and the J gene lost 1 base, with 18 bases spanning the gap.

The genes are TRBV9 and TRBJ2-2; 10 nucleotides agree with TRBD2. Germline loops: CDR1 SGDLS, CDR2 YYNGEE. V lost 3 bases and J lost 3; bases outside the gene matches: 8. There are 17 residues in the CDR3. CDR3 sequence reads: CASSGPLAGGYTGELFF. The CDR3 nucleotides read TGTGCCAGCAGCGGACCGTTAGCGGGAGGCTACACCGGGGAGCTGTTTTTT.

The V gene is TRBV7-2, the J gene TRBJ2-7; 8 nucleotides align to TRBD1. Trimming at V came to 5 bases and at J to 4 bases, leaving 10 bases not matched to a gene. The germline gives CDR1 SGHTA, CDR2 FQGNSA. The length of the CDR3 is 15 residues. In DNA form, the CDR3 reads TGTGCCAGCAGCCCGAGACAGGGGTCGGCTTACGAGCAGTACTTC. This encodes CASSPRQGSAYEQYF.

For this clone: A read error may produce the germline difference seen at one junction end. The chain is built from TRBV30 and TRBJ2-1, with TRBD2 matching 8 bases. Germline lookup yields CDR1 GTSNPN and CDR2 SVGIG (reference sequence). The CDR3 has 15 residues. The CDR3, as DNA: TGTGCCGGGAGTGTATCGGGGGGGCTCCACAATGAGCAGTTCTTC. Its protein is CAGSVSGGLHNEQFF.

This chain uses TRBV7-2 with TRBJ1-6, with D maybe TRBD1 (5 bases). The CDR3 spans 16 residues. CDR1 SGHTA and CDR2 FQGNSA come from the germline V gene. The germline V and J ends were trimmed by 5 bases and 5 bases, with 16 bases remaining between them. The DNA for the CDR3 is TGTGCCAGCAGCCCGCTCGGGGGGAATAATAATTCACCCCTCCACTTT. Protein sequence: CASSPLGGNNNSPLHF.

The gene calls are TRBV7-2 and TRBJ1-1, with a weak D call TRBD1 (6 bases). Germline CDR1 is SGHTA and CDR2 is FQGNSA. Trimming removed 5 bases from V and 4 bases from J, with 17 bases in between. This CDR3 is built from 15 residues. The CDR3 reads CASSPPGHLATEAFF. The DNA for the CDR3 is TGTGCCAGCAGCCCTCCGGGACACTTAGCCACTGAAGCTTTCTTT.

V is TRBV6-6 and J is TRBJ1-1; maybe TRBD1 (6 bases). The CDR3 loop spans 15 amino acids. Deletions cut 6 bases from V and 4 bases from J, with 18 bases between. Germline V gives CDR1 MNHNY, CDR2 SVGAGI (reference sequence). This CDR3 is CASSLNRVLGTEAFF. For the CDR3, the DNA is TGTGCCAGCAGCCTGAACAGGGTTCTGGGCACTGAAGCTTTCTTT.

The chain carries TRBV7-9 and TRBJ1-4; D may be TRBD1 (6 bases). CDR3 size: 15 residues. Germline CDR1 is SEHNR and CDR2 is FQNEAQ (reference sequence). Trimming pared 5 bases from V and 0 bases from J, leaving 10 bases between. The CDR3 sequence: CASSVRQATNEKLFF. The CDR3 nucleotides read TGTGCCAGCAGCGTGAGACAGGCAACTAATGAAAAACTGTTTTTT.

CDR3 coding DNA: TGTGCCAGCAGCGTAGCTGGCGGACTAGCGGGAGGGATTAACACAGATACGCAGTATTTT. Translation gives CASSVAGGLAGGINTDTQYF. The rearrangement joins TRBV9 to TRBJ2-3; 15 positions agree with TRBD2. The germline V gene has CDR1 SGDLS and CDR2 YYNGEE. This CDR3 region has 20 residues. V gave up 0 bases and J gave up 2 bases; unmatched junction bases: 10.

The genes are TRBV6-5 and TRBJ2-7; 10 nucleotides agree with TRBD1. Trimming cost V 3 bases and J 4 bases; bases outside gene matches: 3. CDR1 MNHEY and CDR2 SVGAGI come from the germline V gene. CDR3 length: 14 amino acids. Here the CDR3 reads CASSYSGQGYEQYF. CDR3 sequence (DNA): TGTGCCAGCAGTTATTCGGGACAGGGGTACGAGCAGTACTTC.

For this clone: The junction departs from germline at one end; a sequencing error may be responsible. The chain has TRBV7-6 and TRBJ1-5; possible D gene TRBD1, 5 bases. This CDR3 has 13 residues. Germline CDR1 SGHVS, CDR2 FNYEAQ. CDR3 region: CASSLGRGQHQHF. The DNA for the CDR3 is TGTGCCAGCAGCTTGGGGAGGGGCCAGCACCAGCATTTT.

The J gene is TRBJ1-2, the V gene TRBV7-2; no definite D call. Between the trimmed V and J ends, which lost 2 bases and 8 bases, there was a span of 12 bases. Germline V lookup: CDR1 SGHTA, CDR2 FQGNSA. The CDR3 spans 13 residues. CDR3 in amino acids: CASSLSGLRGYTF. The CDR3 DNA reads TGTGCCAGCAGCTTAAGTGGTTTGCGGGGCTACACCTTC. Based on the CDR3 plus reference TRBV7-2 and TRBJ1-2, the full variable domain is GAGVSQSPSNKVTEKGKDVELRCDPISGHTALYWYRQSLGQGLEFLIYFQGNSAPDKSGLPSDRFSAERTGGSVSTLTIQRTQQEDSAVYLCASSLSGLRGYTFGSGTRLTVV.

V is TRBV15 and J is TRBJ2-5; no reliable D call. Trimming shortened V by 1 base and J by 0 bases, and 6 bases separated the two germline ends. Germline V gene sequence: CDR1 LNHNV, CDR2 YYDKDF (reference sequence). This CDR3 has 14 residues. CDR3 loop: CATSRAVHQETQYF. In DNA form, the CDR3 reads TGTGCCACCAGCAGAGCAGTACACCAAGAGACCCAGTACTTC.

Worth noting for this clone: This specimen includes other DNA sequences encoding the same CDR3. This rearrangement joins TRBV25-1 to TRBJ2-5; TRBD1 is a possible D gene (5 bases). The CDR3 is 15 residues long. The V gene lost 1 base and the J gene lost 4 bases, with 13 bases spanning the gap. CDR1 and CDR2 (germline): MGHDK, SYGVNS. CDR3 region: CASSEWARGAETQYF. The CDR3 bases are TGTGCCAGCAGTGAATGGGCAAGGGGCGCAGAGACCCAGTACTTC.

The chain links TRBV20-1 to TRBJ1-1; D uncertain. Trimming cost V 5 bases and J 11 bases, with 15 bases left between them. Germline V gene sequence: CDR1 DFQATT, CDR2 SNEGSKA (reference sequence). This CDR3 comprises 11 residues. The DNA for the CDR3 is TGCAGTGCTCCAGAGGGCCGAAAGGCTTTCTTT. It specifies CSAPEGRKAFF.

The CDR3 bases are TGTGCCAGCAGATTAGGGACAGGGGAATCCTATGGCTACACCTTC. Translating gives CASRLGTGESYGYTF. This chain connects TRBV2 to TRBJ1-2, with 10 bases identical to TRBD1. CDR1 is SNHLY, CDR2 FYNNEI, per germline. Germline trimming cut 6 bases from V and 4 bases from J; bases unmatched to any gene: 8. The CDR3 length is 15 residues.